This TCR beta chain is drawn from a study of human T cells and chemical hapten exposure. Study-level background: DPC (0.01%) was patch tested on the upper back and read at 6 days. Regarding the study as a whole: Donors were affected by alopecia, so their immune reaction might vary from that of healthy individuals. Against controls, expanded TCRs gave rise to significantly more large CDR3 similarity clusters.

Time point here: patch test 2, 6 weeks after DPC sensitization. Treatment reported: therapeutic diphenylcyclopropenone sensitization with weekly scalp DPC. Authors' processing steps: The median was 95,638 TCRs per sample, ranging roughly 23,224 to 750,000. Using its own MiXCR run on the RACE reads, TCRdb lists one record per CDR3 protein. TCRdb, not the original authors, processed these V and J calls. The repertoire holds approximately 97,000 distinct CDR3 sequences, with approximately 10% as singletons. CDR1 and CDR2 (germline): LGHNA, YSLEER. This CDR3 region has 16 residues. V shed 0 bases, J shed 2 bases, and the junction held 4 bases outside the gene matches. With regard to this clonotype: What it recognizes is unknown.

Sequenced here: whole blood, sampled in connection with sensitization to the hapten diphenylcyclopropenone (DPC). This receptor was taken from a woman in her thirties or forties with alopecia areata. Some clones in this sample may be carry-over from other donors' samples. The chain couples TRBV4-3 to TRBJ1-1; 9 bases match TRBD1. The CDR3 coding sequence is TGCGCCAGCAGCCAAGAGGACAGGGGATACAACACTGAAGCTTTCTTT. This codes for CASSQEDRGYNTEAFF.